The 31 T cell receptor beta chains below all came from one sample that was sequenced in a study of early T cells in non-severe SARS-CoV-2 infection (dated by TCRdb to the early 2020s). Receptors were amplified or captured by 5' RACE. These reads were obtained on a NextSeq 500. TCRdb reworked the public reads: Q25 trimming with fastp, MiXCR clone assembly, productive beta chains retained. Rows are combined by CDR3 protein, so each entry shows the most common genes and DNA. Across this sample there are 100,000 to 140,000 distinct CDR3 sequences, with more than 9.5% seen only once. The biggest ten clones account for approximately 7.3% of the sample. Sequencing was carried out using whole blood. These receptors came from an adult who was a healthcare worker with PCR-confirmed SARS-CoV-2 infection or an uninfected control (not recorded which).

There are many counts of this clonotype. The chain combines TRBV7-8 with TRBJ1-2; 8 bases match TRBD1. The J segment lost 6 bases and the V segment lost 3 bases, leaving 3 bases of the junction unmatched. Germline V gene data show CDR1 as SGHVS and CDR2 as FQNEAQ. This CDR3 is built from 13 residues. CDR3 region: CASSLAGGDGYTF. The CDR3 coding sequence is TGTGCCAGCAGCTTGGCAGGGGGCGATGGCTACACCTTC.

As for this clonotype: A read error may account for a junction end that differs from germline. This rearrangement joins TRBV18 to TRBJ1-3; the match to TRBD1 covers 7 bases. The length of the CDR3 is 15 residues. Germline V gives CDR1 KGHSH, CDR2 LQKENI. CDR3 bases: TGTGCCAGCTCGGAAACGACAGGGTCTGAAAACACCATATATTTT. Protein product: CASSETTGSENTIYF.

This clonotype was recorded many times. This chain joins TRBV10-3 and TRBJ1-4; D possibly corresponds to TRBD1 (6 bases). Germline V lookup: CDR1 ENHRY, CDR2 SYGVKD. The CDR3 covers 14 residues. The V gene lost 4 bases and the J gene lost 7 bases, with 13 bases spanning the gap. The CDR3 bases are TGTGCCATCAGTGGGGACAATTACAGTGAAAAACTGTTTTTT. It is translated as CAISGDNYSEKLFF.

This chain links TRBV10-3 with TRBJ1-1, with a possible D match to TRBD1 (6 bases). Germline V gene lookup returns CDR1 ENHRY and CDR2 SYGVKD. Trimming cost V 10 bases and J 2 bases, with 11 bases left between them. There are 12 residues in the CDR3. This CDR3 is CATNRANTEAFF. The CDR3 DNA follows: TGTGCCACCAACAGGGCAAACACTGAAGCTTTCTTT.

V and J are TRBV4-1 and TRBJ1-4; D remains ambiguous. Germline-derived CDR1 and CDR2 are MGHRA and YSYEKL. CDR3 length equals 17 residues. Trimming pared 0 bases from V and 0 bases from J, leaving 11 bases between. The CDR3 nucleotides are TGCGCCAGCAGCCAAGATGCCAGGCGCGCAACTAATGAAAAACTGTTTTTT. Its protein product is CASSQDARRATNEKLFF.

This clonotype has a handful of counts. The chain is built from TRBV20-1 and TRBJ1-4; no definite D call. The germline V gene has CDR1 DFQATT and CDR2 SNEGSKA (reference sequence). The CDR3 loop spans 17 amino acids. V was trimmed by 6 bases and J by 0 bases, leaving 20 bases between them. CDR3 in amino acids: CSATGFPVTTTNEKLFF. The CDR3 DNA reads TGCAGTGCCACCGGTTTTCCGGTGACTACAACTAATGAAAAACTGTTTTTT.

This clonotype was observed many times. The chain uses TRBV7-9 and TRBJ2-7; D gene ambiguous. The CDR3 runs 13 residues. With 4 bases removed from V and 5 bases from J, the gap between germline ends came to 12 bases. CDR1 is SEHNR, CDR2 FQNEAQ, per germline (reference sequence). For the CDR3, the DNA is TGTGCCAGCAGCTCAGCCCCCCAAAACGAGCAGTACTTC. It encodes CASSSAPQNEQYF.

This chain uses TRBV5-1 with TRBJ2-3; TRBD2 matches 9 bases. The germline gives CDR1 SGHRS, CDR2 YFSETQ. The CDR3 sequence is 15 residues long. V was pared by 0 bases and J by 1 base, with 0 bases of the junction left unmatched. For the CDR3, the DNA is TGCGCCAGCAGCTTGGGGACTAGCGGCACAGATACGCAGTATTTT. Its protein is CASSLGTSGTDTQYF.

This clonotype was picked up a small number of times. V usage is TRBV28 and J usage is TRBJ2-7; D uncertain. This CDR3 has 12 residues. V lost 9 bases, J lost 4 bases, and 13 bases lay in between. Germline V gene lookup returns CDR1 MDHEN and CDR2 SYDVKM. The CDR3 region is CASGLGGYEQYF. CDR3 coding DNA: TGTGCCAGTGGCCTTGGCGGTTACGAGCAGTACTTC.

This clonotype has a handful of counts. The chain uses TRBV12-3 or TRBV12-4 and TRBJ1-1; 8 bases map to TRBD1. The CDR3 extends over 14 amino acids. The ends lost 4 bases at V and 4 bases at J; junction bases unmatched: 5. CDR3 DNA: TGTGCCAGCAGTTCACAGGGGGTGAGCACTGAAGCTTTCTTT. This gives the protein CASSSQGVSTEAFF.

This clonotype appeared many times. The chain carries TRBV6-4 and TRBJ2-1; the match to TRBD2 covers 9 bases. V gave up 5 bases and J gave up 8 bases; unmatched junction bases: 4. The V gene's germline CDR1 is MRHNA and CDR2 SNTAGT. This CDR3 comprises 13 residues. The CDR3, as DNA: TGTGCCAGCAGTCCGCTAGCGGGACATGAGCAGTTCTTC. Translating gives CASSPLAGHEQFF.

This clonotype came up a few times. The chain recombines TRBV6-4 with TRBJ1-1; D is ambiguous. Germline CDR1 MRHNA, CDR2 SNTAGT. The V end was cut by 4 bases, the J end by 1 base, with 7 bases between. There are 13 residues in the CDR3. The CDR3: CASSAAANTEAFF. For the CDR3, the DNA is TGTGCCAGCAGTGCGGCGGCGAACACTGAAGCTTTCTTT.

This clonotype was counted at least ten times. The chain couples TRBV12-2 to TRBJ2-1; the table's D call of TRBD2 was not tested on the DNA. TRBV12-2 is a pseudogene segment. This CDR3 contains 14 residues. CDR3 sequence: CASRLARECREQFF. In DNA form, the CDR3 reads TGTGCAAGTCGCTTAGCGAGGGAGTGCCGCGAGCAGTTCTTC.

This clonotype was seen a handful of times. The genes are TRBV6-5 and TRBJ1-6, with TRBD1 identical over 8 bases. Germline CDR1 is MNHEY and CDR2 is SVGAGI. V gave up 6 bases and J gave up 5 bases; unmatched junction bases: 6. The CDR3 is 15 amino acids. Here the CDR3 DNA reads TGTGCCAGCAGCCTGACGACAGGGGATAATTCACCCCTCCACTTT. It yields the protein CASSLTTGDNSPLHF.

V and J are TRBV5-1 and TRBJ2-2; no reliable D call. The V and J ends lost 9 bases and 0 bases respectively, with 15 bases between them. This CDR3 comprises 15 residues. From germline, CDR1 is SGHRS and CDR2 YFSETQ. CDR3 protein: CATTPRPSNTGELFF. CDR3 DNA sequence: TGCGCCACCACCCCGCGGCCTTCGAACACCGGGGAGCTGTTTTTT.

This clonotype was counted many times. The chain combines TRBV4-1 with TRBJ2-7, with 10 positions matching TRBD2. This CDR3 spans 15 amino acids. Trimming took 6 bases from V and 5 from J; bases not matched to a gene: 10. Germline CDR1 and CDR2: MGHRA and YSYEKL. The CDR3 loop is CASRRDLAGVDEQYF. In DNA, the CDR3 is TGCGCCAGCAGGAGAGATCTAGCGGGAGTAGACGAGCAGTACTTC.

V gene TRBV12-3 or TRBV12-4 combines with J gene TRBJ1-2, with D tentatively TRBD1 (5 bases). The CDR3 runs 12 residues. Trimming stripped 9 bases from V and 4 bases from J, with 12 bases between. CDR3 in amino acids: CASTGRLYGYTF. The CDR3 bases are TGTGCCAGTACGGGACGGCTCTATGGCTACACCTTC.

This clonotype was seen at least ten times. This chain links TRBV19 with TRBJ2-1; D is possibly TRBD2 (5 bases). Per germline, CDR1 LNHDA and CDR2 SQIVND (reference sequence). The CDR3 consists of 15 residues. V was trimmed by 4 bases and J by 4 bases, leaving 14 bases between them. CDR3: CASSTRGMSYNEQFF. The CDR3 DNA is TGTGCCAGTAGTACACGAGGGATGTCGTACAATGAGCAGTTCTTC.

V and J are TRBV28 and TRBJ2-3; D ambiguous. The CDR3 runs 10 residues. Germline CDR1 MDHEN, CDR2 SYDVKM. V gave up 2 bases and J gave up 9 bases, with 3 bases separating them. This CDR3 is CASSLGTQYF. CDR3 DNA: TGTGCCAGCAGTTTAGGAACGCAGTATTTT.

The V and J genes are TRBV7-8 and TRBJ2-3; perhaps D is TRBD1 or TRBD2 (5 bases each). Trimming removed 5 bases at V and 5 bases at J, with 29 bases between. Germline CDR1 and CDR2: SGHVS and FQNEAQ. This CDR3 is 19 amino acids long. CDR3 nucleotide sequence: TGTGCCAGCAGCCAACGCCCGCAGAGGGACCTACTATGGAGAGATACGCAGTATTTT. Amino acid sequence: CASSQRPQRDLLWRDTQYF.

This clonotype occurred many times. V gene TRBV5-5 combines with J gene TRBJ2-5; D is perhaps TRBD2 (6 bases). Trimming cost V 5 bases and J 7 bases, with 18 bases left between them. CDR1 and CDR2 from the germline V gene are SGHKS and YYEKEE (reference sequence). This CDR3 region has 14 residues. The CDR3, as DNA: TGTGCCAGCAGGGACACCGGGAGTTCGGGGACCCAGTACTTC. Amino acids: CASRDTGSSGTQYF.

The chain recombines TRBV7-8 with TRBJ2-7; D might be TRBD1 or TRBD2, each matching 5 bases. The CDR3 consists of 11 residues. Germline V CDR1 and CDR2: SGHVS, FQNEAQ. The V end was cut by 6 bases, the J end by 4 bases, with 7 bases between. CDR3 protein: CASRRGYEQYF. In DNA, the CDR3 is TGTGCCAGCAGGAGGGGATACGAGCAGTACTTC.

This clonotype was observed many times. The CDR3 reads CASSPVLLTGELFF. The DNA of the CDR3 is TGTGCCAGCAGCCCCGTCCTGCTCACCGGGGAGCTGTTTTTT. The chain joins TRBV11-2 to TRBJ2-2; D uncertain. The CDR3 is made up of 14 amino acids. Trimming pared 5 bases from V and 4 bases from J, leaving 11 bases between. The germline V gene has CDR1 SGHAT and CDR2 FQNNGV.

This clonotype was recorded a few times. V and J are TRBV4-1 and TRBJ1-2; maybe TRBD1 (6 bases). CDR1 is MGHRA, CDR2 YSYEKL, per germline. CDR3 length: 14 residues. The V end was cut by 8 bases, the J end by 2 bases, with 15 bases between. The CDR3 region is CASGGGVGNYGYTF. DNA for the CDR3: TGCGCCAGCGGGGGCGGGGTAGGCAACTATGGCTACACCTTC.

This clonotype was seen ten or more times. The CDR3 nucleotides are TGTGCCAGCAGTTCTAACCTGCCGGATTCACCCCTCCACTTT. The encoded protein is CASSSNLPDSPLHF. J is TRBJ1-6 and V is TRBV9; D call uncertain. Germline V gives CDR1 SGDLS, CDR2 YYNGEE. This CDR3 is 14 amino acids long. The V and J ends lost 5 bases and 8 bases respectively, with 14 bases between them.

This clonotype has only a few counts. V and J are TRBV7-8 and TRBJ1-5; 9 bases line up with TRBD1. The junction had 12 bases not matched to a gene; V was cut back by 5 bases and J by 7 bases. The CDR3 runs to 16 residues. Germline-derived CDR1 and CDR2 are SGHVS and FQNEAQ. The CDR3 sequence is CASSRSRTGDRQPQHF. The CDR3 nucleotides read TGTGCCAGCAGCCGATCACGGACAGGGGACAGGCAGCCCCAGCATTTT.

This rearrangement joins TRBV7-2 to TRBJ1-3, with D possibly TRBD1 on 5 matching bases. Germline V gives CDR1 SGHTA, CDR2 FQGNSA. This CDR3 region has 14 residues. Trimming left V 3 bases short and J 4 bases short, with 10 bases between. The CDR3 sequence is CASSLGGYGNTIYF. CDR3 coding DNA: TGTGCCAGCAGCTTGGGGGGATACGGAAACACCATATATTTT.

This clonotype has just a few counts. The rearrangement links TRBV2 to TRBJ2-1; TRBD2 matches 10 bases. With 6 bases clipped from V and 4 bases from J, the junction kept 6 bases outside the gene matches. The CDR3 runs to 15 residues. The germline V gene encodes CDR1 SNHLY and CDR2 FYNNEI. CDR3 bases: TGTGCCAGCAGCCTCCGGACTAGCGGATACAATGAGCAGTTCTTC. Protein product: CASSLRTSGYNEQFF. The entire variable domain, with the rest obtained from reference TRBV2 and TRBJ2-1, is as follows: EPEVTQTPSHQVTQMGQEVILRCVPISNHLYFYWYRQILGQKVEFLVSFYNNEISEKSEIFDDQFSVERPDGSNFTLKIRSTKLEDSAMYFCASSLRTSGYNEQFFGPGTRLTVL.

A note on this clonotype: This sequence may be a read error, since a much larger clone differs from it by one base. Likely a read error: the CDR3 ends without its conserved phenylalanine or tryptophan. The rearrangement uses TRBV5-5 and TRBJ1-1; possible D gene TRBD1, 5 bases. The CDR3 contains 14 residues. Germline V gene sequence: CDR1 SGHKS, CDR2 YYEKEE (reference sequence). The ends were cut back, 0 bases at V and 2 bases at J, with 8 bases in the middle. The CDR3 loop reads CASSLGDRNTEAFL. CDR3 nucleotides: TGTGCCAGCAGCTTGGGAGACAGAAACACTGAAGCTTTCTTA.

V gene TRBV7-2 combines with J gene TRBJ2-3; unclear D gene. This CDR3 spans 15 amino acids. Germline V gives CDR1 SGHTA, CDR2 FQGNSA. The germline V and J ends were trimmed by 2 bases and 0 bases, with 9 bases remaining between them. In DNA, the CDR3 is TGTGCCAGCAGCTTAATTGCGACTAGCACAGATACGCAGTATTTT. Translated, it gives CASSLIATSTDTQYF.

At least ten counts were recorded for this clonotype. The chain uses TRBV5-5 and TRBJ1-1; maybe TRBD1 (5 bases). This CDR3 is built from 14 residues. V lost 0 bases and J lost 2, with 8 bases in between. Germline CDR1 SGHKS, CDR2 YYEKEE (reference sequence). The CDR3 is CASSLGDRNTEAFF. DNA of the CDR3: TGTGCCAGCAGCTTGGGAGACAGAAACACTGAAGCTTTCTTT.